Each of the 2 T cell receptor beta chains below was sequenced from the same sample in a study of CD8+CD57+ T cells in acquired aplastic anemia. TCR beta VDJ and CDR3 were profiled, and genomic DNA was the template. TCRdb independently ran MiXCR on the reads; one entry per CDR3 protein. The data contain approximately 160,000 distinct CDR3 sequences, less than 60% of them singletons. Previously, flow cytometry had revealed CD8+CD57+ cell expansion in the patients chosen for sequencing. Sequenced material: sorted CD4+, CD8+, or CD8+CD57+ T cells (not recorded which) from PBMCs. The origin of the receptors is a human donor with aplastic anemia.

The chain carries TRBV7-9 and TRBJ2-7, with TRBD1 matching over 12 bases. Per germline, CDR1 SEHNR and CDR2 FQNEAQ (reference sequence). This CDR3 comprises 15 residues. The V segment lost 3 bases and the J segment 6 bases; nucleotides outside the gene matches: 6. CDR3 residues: CASSLSGQGAPEQYF. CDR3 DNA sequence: TGTGCCAGCAGCTTGTCGGGACAGGGGGCCCCCGAGCAGTACTTC.

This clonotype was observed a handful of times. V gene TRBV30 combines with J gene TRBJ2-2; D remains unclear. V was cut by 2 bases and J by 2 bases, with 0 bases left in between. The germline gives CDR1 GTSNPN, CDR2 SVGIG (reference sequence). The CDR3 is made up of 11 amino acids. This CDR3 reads CAWSNTGELFF. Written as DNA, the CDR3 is TGTGCCTGGAGTAACACCGGGGAGCTGTTTTTT.